This TCR beta chain was obtained from a study of radiotherapy plus CTLA-4 blockade in lung cancer. The study, taken as a whole, reports: Dynamics of early blood T cell clones, together with interferon-beta, were reportedly the best predictors of response. Following radiotherapy plus ipilimumab, tumor-derived TCR clones expanded in the blood.

In germline, CDR1 is SGHRS, CDR2 YFSETQ. V was trimmed by 0 bases and J by 0 bases, leaving 6 bases between them. The CDR3 is 14 residues long. This clone was seen once. Its antigen is currently unknown. Those with chemo-refractory metastatic non-small-cell lung cancer were treated with focal radiation combined with CTLA-4 blockade using ipilimumab. Sequencing used immunoSEQ multiplex PCR; TCRdb keeps in-frame clones, though not all of them. The repertoire holds 81,000 or so clones, with more than 60% as singletons. The source is a human donor with non-small cell lung cancer whose response to radiotherapy plus ipilimumab could not be evaluated. Some clones in this sample may be carry-over from other donors' samples. The chain employs TRBV5-1 and TRBJ1-1; D uncertain. This material consisted of peripheral blood, taken from a patient treated with radiotherapy plus ipilimumab. The CDR3 is CASSLGSLNTEAFF. CDR3 bases: TGCGCCAGCAGCTTGGGCAGTTTGAACACTGAAGCTTTCTTT.